The subject of this entry is one TCR beta chain. Its target is unknown. The sample is drawn from a study of cytomegalovirus exposure and HLA in healthy donors. Broader study findings: The investigators catalogued 164 TCR beta chains as cytomegalovirus-associated.

V was cut by 6 bases and J by 7 bases, with 19 bases left in between. This CDR3 contains 15 residues. The germline V gene has CDR1 ENHRY and CDR2 SYGVKD. The PCR ran on 60 Vbeta and 13 Jbeta primers. The method was immunoSEQ multiplex PCR; TCRdb's version includes in-frame clones alone and lacks a portion of them. This sample has 150,000 or so clones, with 65% to 80% found just once. The sequence was obtained from a young man in good health and CMV-seronegative. Input material: PBMCs. The genes are TRBV10-3 and TRBJ2-4, with D perhaps matching TRBD1 (6 bases). This CDR3 is CAISSTGQRGNIQYF. In DNA form, the CDR3 reads TGTGCCATCAGCAGCACGGGACAAAGAGGGAACATTCAGTACTTC.